This T cell receptor (beta chain) comes out of a study of T cell responses to AZD1222 COVID-19 vaccine. Germline V gene sequence: CDR1 MNHEY, CDR2 SVGAGI. Trimming removed 7 bases at V and 4 bases at J, with 13 bases between. The CDR3 is 13 amino acids. Findings and caveats of the study: No day 14 peak samples; only post-peak repertoires were characterized.

Concerning this clone itself: The antigen is not known.

Sequencing used immunoSEQ multiplex PCR; TCRdb keeps in-frame clones, though not all of them. The sample yields about 160,000 clones, 80% to 90% seen once. This chain connects TRBV6-5 to TRBJ1-2; D gene uncertain. The origin of this receptor is an adult in good health. This material consisted of peripheral blood, taken on day 0 of AZD1222 vaccination. CDR3 sequence (DNA): TGTGCCAGCACGTCAGGTTCCCCCTATGGCTACACCTTC. It is translated as CASTSGSPYGYTF.